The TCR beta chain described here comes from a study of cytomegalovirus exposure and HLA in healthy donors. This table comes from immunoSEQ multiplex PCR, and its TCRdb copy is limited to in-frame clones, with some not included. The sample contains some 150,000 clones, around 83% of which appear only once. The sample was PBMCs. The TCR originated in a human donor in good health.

The CDR3 region has the DNA TGTGCCAGTAGTTTTGGACTAGCGGGTTCAGAGACCCAGTACTTC. This gives the protein CASSFGLAGSETQYF. The chain links TRBV19 to TRBJ2-5, with 11 bases aligning to TRBD2. The CDR3 consists of 15 residues. Trimming cost V 5 bases and J 4 bases; bases outside gene matches: 6. Germline values: CDR1 LNHDA, CDR2 SQIVND (reference sequence). Using reference TRBV19 and TRBJ2-5 for the parts outside the CDR3, the full variable domain is DGGITQSPKYLFRKEGQNVTLSCEQNLNHDAMYWYRQDPGQGLRLIYYSQIVNDFQKGDIAEGYSVSREKKESFPLTVTSAQKNPTAFYLCASSFGLAGSETQYFGPGTRLLVL.